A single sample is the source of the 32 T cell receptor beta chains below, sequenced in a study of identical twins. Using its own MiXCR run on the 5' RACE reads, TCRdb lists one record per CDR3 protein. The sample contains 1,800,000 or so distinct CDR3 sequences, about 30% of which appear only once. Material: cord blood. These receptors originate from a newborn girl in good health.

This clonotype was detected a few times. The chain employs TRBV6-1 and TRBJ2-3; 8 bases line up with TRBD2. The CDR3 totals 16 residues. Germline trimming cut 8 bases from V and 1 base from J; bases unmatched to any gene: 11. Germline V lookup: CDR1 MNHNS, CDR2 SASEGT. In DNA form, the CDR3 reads TGTGCCAGCTCTTTACGGGGAGCGGGGGGCACAGATACGCAGTATTTT. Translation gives CASSLRGAGGTDTQYF.

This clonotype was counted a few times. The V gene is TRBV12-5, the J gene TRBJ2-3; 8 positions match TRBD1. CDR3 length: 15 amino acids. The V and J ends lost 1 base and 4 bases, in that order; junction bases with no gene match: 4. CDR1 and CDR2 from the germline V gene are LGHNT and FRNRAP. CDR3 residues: CASGLDSRGPDTQYF. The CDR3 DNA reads TGTGCTAGTGGTTTGGACTCCAGGGGGCCAGATACGCAGTATTTT.

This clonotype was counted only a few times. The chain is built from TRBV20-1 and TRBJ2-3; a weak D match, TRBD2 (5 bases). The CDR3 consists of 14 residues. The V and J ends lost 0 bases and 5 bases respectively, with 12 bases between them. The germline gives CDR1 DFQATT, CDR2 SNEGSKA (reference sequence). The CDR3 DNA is TGCAGTGCTAGAGATCGTAGAGGGCAAGATACGCAGTATTTT. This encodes CSARDRRGQDTQYF.

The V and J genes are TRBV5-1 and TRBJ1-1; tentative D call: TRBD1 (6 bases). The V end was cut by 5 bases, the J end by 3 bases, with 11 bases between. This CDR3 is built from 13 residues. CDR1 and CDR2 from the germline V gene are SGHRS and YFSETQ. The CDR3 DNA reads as TGCGCCAGCAGATCCTACAGGGACACTGAAGCTTTCTTT. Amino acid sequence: CASRSYRDTEAFF. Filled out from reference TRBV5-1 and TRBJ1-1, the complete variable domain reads KAGVTQTPRYLIKTRGQQVTLSCSPISGHRSVSWYQQTPGQGLQFLFEYFSETQRNKGNFPGRFSGRQFSNSRSEMNVSTLELGDSALYLCASRSYRDTEAFFGQGTRLTVV.

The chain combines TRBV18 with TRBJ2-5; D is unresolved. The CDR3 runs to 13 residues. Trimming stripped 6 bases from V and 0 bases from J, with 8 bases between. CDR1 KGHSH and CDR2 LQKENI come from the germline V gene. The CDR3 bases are TGTGCCAGCTCGGATACTAACCAAGAGACCCAGTACTTC. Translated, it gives CASSDTNQETQYF.

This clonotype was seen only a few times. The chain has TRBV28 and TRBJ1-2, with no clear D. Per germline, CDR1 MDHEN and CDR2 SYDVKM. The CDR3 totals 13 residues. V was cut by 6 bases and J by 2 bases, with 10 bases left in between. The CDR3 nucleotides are TGTGCCAGCAGGAAACCTTGGAACTATGGCTACACCTTC. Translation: CASRKPWNYGYTF.

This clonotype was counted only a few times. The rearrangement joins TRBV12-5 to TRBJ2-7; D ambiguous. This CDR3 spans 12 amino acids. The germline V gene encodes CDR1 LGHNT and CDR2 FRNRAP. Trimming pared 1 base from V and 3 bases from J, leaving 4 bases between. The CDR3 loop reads CASGLGHYEQYF. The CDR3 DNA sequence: TGTGCTAGTGGTTTGGGACACTACGAGCAGTACTTC. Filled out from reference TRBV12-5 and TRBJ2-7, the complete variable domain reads DARVTQTPRHKVTEMGQEVTMRCQPILGHNTVFWYRQTMMQGLELLAYFRNRAPLDDSGMPKDRFSAEMPDATLATLKIQPSEPRDSAVYFCASGLGHYEQYFGPGTRLTVT.

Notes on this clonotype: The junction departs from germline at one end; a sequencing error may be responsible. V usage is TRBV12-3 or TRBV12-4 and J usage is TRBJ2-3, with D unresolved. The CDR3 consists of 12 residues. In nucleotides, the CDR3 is TGTGCCAGCAGCGCCGGCCCAGATACGGAGTATTTT. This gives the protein CASSAGPDTEYF.

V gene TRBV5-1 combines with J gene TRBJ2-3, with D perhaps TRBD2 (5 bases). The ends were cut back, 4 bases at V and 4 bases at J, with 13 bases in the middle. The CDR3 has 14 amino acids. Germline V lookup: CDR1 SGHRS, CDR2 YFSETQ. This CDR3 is CASSDYMNSDTQYF. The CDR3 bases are TGCGCCAGCAGCGACTACATGAATTCAGATACGCAGTATTTT.

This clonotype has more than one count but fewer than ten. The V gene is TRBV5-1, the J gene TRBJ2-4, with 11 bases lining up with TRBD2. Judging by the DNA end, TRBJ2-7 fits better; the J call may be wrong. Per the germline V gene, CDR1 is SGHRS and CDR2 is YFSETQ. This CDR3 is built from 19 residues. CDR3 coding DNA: TGCGCCAGCAGCTTGCGTTCCCCGGGACTAGCGGACCTACGCTACGAGCAGTACTTC. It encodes CASSLRSPGLADLRYEQYF.

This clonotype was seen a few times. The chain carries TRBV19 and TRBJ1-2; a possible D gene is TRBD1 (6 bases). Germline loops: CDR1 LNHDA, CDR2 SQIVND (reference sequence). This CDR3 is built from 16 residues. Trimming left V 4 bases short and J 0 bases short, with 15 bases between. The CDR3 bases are TGTGCCAGTAGTAGGGACACACGGCGGACTAACTATGGCTACACCTTC. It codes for CASSRDTRRTNYGYTF.

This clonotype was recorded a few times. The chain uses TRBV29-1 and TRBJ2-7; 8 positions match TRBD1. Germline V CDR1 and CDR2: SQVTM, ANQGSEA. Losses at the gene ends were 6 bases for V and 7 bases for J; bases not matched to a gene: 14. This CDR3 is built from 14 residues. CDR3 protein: CSVGAGTGYNEQYF. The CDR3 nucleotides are TGCAGCGTGGGGGCCGGGACAGGCTACAATGAGCAGTACTTC.

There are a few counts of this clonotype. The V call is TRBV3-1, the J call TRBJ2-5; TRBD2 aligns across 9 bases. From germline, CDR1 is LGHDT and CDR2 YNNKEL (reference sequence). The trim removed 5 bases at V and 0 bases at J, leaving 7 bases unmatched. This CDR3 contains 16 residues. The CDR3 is CASSWSLAGYQETQYF. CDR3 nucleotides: TGTGCCAGCAGCTGGAGTCTAGCGGGGTACCAAGAGACCCAGTACTTC.

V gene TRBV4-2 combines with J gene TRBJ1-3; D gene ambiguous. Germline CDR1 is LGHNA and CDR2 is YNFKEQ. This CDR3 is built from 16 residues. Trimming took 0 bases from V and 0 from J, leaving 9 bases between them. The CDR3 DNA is TGTGCCAGCAGCCAAGAAGGTTTGCTCTCTGGAAACACCATATATTTT. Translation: CASSQEGLLSGNTIYF.

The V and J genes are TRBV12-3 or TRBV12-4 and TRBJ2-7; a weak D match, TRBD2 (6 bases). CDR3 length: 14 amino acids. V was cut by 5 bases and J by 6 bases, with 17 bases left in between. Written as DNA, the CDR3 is TGTGCCAGCAGTACCCACTCTTTGGGGGGCGAGCAGTACTTC. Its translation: CASSTHSLGGEQYF.

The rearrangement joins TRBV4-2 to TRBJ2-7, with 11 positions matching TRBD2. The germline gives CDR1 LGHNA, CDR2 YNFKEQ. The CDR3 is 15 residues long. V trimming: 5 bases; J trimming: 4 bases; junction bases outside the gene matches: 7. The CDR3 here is CASSIDTSGSYEQYF. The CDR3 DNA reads TGTGCCAGCAGCATCGACACTAGCGGGAGTTACGAGCAGTACTTC.

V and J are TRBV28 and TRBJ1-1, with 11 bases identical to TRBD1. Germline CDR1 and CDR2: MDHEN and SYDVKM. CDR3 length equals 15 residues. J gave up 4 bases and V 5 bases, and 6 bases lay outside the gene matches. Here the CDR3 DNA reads TGTGCCAGCAGTCCCGCCGGGACAGGGGGCACTGAAGCTTTCTTT. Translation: CASSPAGTGGTEAFF.

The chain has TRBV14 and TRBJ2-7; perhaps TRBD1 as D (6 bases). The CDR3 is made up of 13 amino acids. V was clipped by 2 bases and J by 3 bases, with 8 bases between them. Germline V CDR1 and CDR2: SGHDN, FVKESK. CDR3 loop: CASSQTTGYEQYF. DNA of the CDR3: TGTGCCAGCAGCCAAACGACAGGCTACGAGCAGTACTTC. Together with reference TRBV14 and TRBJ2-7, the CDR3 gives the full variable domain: EAGVTQFPSHSVIEKGQTVTLRCDPISGHDNLYWYRRVMGKEIKFLLHFVKESKQDESGMPNNRFLAERTGGTYSTLKVQPAELEDSGVYFCASSQTTGYEQYFGPGTRLTVT.

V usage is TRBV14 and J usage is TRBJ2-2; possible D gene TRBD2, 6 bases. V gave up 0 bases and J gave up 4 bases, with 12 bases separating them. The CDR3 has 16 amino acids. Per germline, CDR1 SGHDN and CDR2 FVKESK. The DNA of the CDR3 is TGTGCCAGCAGCCAAGAGTGGCGGGGAGGCACCGGGGAGCTGTTTTTT. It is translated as CASSQEWRGGTGELFF.

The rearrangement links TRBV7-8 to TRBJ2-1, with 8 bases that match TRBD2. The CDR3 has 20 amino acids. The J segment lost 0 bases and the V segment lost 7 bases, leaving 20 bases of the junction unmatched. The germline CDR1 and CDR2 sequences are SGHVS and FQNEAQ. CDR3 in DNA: TGTGCCAGCATCGAGCCCCGGGAACTAGCGGCAACACGCTCCTACAATGAGCAGTTCTTC. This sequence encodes CASIEPRELAATRSYNEQFF.

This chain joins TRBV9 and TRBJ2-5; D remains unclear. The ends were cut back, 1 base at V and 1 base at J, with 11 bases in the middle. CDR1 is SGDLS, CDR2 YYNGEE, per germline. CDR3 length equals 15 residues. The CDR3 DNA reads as TGTGCCAGCAGCGTATTTGCAGGCCTCCAAGAGACCCAGTACTTC. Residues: CASSVFAGLQETQYF.

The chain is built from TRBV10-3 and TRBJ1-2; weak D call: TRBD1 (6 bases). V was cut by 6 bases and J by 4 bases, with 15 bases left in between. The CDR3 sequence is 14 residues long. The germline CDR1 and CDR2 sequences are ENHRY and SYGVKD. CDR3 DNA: TGTGCCATCAGGGAAGACAGGAATGGCTATGGCTACACCTTC. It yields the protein CAIREDRNGYGYTF.

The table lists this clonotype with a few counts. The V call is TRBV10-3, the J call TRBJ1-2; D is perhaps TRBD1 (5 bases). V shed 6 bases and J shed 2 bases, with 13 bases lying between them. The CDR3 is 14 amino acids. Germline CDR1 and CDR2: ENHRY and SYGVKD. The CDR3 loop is CAIRGVRDNYGYTF. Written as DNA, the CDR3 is TGTGCCATCAGGGGGGTAAGGGACAACTATGGCTACACCTTC.

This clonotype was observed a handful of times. In nucleotides, the CDR3 is TGTGCCAGCAGCCAAGTTCGGCCTAGCGGGGGGAGCACAGATACGCAGTATTTT. Translated, it gives CASSQVRPSGGSTDTQYF. The chain is built from TRBV3-1 and TRBJ2-3; 11 bases map to TRBD2. The germline V gene has CDR1 LGHDT and CDR2 YNNKEL (reference sequence). CDR3 length: 18 residues. The junction had 6 bases not matched to a gene; V was cut back by 1 base and J by 0 bases.

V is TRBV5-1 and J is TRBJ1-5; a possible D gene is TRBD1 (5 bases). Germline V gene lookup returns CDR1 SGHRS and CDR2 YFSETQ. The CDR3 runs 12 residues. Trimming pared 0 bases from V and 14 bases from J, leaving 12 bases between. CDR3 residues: CASSLDRGLKHF. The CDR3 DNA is TGCGCCAGCAGCTTGGACCGGGGCCTTAAGCATTTT.

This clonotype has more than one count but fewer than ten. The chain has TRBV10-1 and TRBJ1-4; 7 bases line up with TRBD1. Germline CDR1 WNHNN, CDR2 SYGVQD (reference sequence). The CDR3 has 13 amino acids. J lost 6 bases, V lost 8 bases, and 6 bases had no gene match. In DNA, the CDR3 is TGCGCCAGCGGTGGGACAGCGGATGAAAAACTGTTTTTT. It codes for CASGGTADEKLFF.

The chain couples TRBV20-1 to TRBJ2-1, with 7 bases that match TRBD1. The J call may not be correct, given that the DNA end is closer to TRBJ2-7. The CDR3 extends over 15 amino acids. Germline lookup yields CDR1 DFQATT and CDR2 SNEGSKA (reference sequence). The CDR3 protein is CSAVKGAGSYNEQYF. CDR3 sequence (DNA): TGCAGTGCTGTTAAGGGGGCAGGCTCCTACAATGAGCAGTACTTC.

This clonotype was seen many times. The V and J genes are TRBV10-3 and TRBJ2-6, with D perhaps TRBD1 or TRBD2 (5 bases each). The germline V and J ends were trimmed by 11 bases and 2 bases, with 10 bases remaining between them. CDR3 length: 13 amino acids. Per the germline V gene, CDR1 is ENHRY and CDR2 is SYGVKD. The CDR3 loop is CAAWGTGANVLTF. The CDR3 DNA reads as TGTGCCGCCTGGGGGACTGGGGCCAACGTCCTGACTTTC.

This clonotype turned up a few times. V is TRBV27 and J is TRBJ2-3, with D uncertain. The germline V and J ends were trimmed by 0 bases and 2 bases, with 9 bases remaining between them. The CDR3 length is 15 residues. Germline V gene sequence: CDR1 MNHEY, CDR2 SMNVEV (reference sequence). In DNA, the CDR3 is TGTGCCAGCAGTTTATCCCGCTACATCACAGATACGCAGTATTTT. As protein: CASSLSRYITDTQYF.

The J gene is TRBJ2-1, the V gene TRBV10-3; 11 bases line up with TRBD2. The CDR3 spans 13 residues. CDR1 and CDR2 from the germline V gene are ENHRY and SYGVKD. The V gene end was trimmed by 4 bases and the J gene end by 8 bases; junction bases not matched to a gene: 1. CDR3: CAISGSGGDEQFF. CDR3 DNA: TGTGCCATCAGTGGTAGCGGGGGGGATGAGCAGTTCTTC.

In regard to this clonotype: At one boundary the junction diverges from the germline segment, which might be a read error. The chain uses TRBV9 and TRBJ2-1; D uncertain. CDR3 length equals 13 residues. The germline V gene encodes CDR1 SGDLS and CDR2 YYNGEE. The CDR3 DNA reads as TGTGCCGGCAGCTCCGCAAACTCGCTTGAGCAGTTCTTC. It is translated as CAGSSANSLEQFF.

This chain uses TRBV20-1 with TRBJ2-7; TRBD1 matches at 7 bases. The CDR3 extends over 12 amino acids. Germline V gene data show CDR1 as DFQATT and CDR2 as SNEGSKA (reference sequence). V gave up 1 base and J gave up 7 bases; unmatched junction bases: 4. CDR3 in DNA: TGCAGTGCTAGAGGACAGGGCTGGGAGCAGTACTTC. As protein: CSARGQGWEQYF.